These 7 T cell receptor beta chains came from one sample sequenced in a study of CXCR3-negative and CXCR3-positive naive CD8 T cells. Each TRB cDNA library was prepared by 5' RACE (with UMI labels). TCRdb reanalyzed the 5' RACE reads, giving one entry per CDR3 protein sequence and no DNA. This table holds tens of thousands of distinct CDR3 sequences. The specimen sequenced was naive CXCR3- CD8+ T cells from blood. The subset here: CD45RO-CCR7+CD27+CD95- naive CD8+ T cells lacking CXCR3 (TNR3-). These receptors came from a human donor in good health. Some clones in this sample may be carry-over from other donors' samples.

The V and J genes are TRBV25-1 and TRBJ1-2; the D gene TCRdb calls, TRBD1, cannot be checked with no DNA. The CDR3 loop spans 14 amino acids. Germline CDR1 MGHDK, CDR2 SYGVNS. CDR3 sequence reads: CASASDRGVYGYTF.

The V gene is TRBV30, the J gene TRBJ2-7; lacking DNA, the TRBD1 call made by TCRdb goes unchecked. The CDR3 has 16 amino acids. Germline V CDR1 and CDR2: GTSNPN, SVGIG (reference sequence). The CDR3 is CAWSPQTGTFNYEQYF.

CDR3: CASSQDTGELFF. The chain uses TRBV3-1 and TRBJ2-2. Germline-derived CDR1 and CDR2 are LGHDT and YNNKEL (reference sequence). The CDR3 consists of 12 residues.

The rearrangement uses TRBV7-9 and TRBJ2-5; TCRdb names TRBD1, which stays unverified in the absence of DNA. This CDR3 has 16 amino acids. Germline CDR1 SEHNR, CDR2 FQNEAQ (reference sequence). CDR3 in amino acids: CASSDTGQGLLETQYF.

This sequence joins TRBV7-2 and TRBJ2-7; TCRdb reports TRBD2, a call that lacks DNA to check it against. CDR1 is SGHTA and CDR2 is FQGNSA in the germline V gene. The CDR3 sequence is 14 residues long. CDR3 residues: CASSKAGGYYEQYF.

The gene calls are TRBV4-3 and TRBJ2-1; TCRdb names TRBD2, which stays unverified in the absence of DNA. The CDR3 is 16 amino acids. Per germline, CDR1 LGHNA and CDR2 YSLEER. CDR3 loop: CASSQAGTSGYNEQFF.

The J gene is TRBJ2-1, the V gene TRBV10-1; the TCRdb call, TRBD1, lacks DNA for checking. CDR3 length: 14 amino acids. Germline V CDR1 and CDR2: WNHNN, SYGVQD (reference sequence). The CDR3 region is CASSLTGPGDEQFF.